This is a list of T cell receptor beta chains from one sample in a study of cytomegalovirus exposure and HLA in healthy donors. The repertoire was sequenced with immunoSEQ multiplex PCR; TCRdb's copy has only in-frame clones and lacks some. This table has some 90,000 clones, 76% appearing once. The specimen sequenced was PBMCs. Receptor source: a man aged 30 to 39 in good health and CMV-seropositive. Both conserved end residues are part of each CDR3. Each record gives: D gene, J gene, clone size, V gene, CDR3 protein, CDR3 DNA. A D gene is named only where the DNA matches it firmly. Not all rows give a size; the values are once, few, many and, for expanded clones, a class.

TRBD1 TRBJ1-1 . TRBV5-6 CASSRGTALGAFF TGTGCCAGCAGCCGAGGGACAGCTCTCGGGGCTTTCTTT
TRBD1 TRBJ1-2 . TRBV4-3 CASSQEFSGQGSGYTF TGCGCCAGCAGCCAAGAGTTTTCGGGACAGGGTAGTGGCTACACCTTC
. TRBJ1-5 . TRBV4-2 CASQEHRASDQPQHF TGTGCCAGCCAAGAGCACAGGGCAAGTGACCAGCCCCAGCATTTT
TRBD1 TRBJ2-6 . TRBV5-1 CASHRGSGANVLTF TGCGCCAGTCACAGGGGCTCTGGGGCCAACGTCCTGACTTTC
TRBD2 TRBJ2-1 . TRBV4-3 CASSQTSGTWNEQFF TGCGCCAGCAGCCAGACTAGCGGGACTTGGAATGAGCAGTTCTTC
. TRBJ2-7 . TRBV15 CATSRDPERYDSYEQYF TGTGCCACCAGCAGAGATCCCGAACGGTACGACAGCTACGAGCAGTACTTC
. TRBJ2-3 . TRBV4-2 CASSQLEAGKHADTQYF TGTGCCAGCAGCCAACTCGAAGCAGGGAAGCACGCAGATACGCAGTATTTT
. TRBJ1-2 . TRBV7-2 CASSPRQQYGYTF TGTGCCAGCAGCCCAAGACAGCAGTATGGCTACACCTTC
. TRBJ2-3 . TRBV6-5 CASSYGGLEADTQYF TGTGCCAGCAGTTACGGAGGCCTAGAGGCAGATACGCAGTATTTT
TRBD2 TRBJ2-1 . TRBV5-1 CASSQRTSGTYNEQFF TGCGCCAGCAGCCAAAGGACTAGCGGGACCTACAATGAGCAGTTCTTC
. TRBJ2-3 . TRBV30 CAWSDASASTDTQYF TGTGCCTGGAGTGATGCTAGCGCGAGCACAGATACGCAGTATTTT
. TRBJ1-5 . TRBV6-6 CASSVDSINQPQHF TGTGCCAGCAGTGTCGACAGTATCAATCAGCCCCAGCATTTT
. TRBJ1-5 . TRBV4-1 CASSPTHTDSGRQPQHF TGCGCCAGCAGCCCGACCCATACCGACTCTGGCCGTCAGCCCCAGCATTTT
TRBD2 TRBJ2-3 . TRBV27 CASSLKPAGGQSDTQYF TGTGCCAGCAGTCTAAAACCAGCGGGGGGGCAATCAGATACGCAGTATTTT
TRBD1 TRBJ1-4 . TRBV11-2 CASSLVQGEGLFF TGTGCCAGCAGCTTAGTCCAGGGGGAAGGTCTGTTTTTT
. TRBJ2-3 . TRBV5-1 CASSLGVGRSTDTQYF TGCGCCAGCAGCTTGGGGGTTGGGCGTAGCACAGATACGCAGTATTTT
TRBD1 TRBJ1-1 once TRBV10-1 CASGNRQGRAVSTEAFF TGCGCCAGCGGTAATAGACAGGGAAGAGCGGTGTCCACTGAAGCTTTCTTT
TRBD1 TRBJ2-5 few TRBV6-5 CASSLTGGLETQYF TGTGCCAGCAGTCTAACAGGGGGGCTGGAGACCCAGTACTTC
. TRBJ2-1 . TRBV30 CAWSIRAEQFF TGTGCCTGGAGTATCAGGGCTGAGCAGTTCTTC
TRBD1 TRBJ1-1 . TRBV27 CASSLSGQGQNYEAFF TGTGCCAGCAGTTTATCGGGACAGGGACAGAACTATGAAGCTTTCTTT
. TRBJ2-7 . TRBV6-1 CASSEALDEQYF TGTGCCAGCAGTGAAGCCCTAGACGAGCAGTACTTC
TRBD2 TRBJ2-1 . TRBV30 CAWIIGTSEYNEQFF TGTGCCTGGATCATCGGGACTAGCGAATACAATGAGCAGTTCTTC
. TRBJ1-3 . TRBV29-1 CSVESGSGNTIYF TGCAGCGTTGAGTCCGGCTCTGGAAACACCATATATTTT
. TRBJ1-1 . TRBV27 CASSLGQGSTEAFF TGTGCCAGCAGTTTAGGTCAGGGTTCCACTGAAGCTTTCTTT
TRBD2 TRBJ2-1 . TRBV30 CAWTVAGALNEQFF TGTGCCTGGACTGTAGCGGGAGCCTTGAATGAGCAGTTCTTC
TRBD2 TRBJ2-1 . TRBV13 CASSAPLAGEGVNEQFF TGTGCCAGCAGCGCACCGCTAGCGGGAGAGGGGGTGAATGAGCAGTTCTTC
TRBD1 TRBJ1-1 few TRBV2 CASGDRMNEAFF TGTGCCAGCGGGGACAGAATGAATGAAGCTTTCTTT
. TRBJ2-1 few TRBV11-3 CASSLGGAEQFF TGTGCCAGCAGCTTAGGAGGAGCGGAGCAGTTCTTC
TRBD1 TRBJ2-3 . TRBV5-1 CASSRDRMTDTQYF TGCGCCAGCAGCCGGGACAGAATGACAGATACGCAGTATTTT
. TRBJ2-7 . TRBV20-1 CSARDVLEQYF TGCAGTGCTAGAGACGTCCTCGAGCAGTACTTC
. TRBJ1-2 . TRBV9 CASSSRDMSGYTF TGTGCCAGCAGCTCCCGGGACATGAGCGGCTACACCTTC
. TRBJ1-1 . TRBV7-9 CASSLAGRAFF TGTGCCAGCAGCTTAGCGGGCAGAGCTTTCTTT
. TRBJ1-1 . TRBV28 CASSFFIGERVNTEAFF TGTGCCAGCAGTTTTTTTATAGGTGAGAGGGTGAACACTGAAGCTTTCTTT
TRBD1 TRBJ1-1 few TRBV7-9 CASSIRQGARSEAFF TGTGCCAGCAGCATAAGACAGGGGGCTAGATCCGAAGCTTTCTTT
. TRBJ2-7 . TRBV30 CAWSVAEYEQYF TGTGCCTGGAGTGTAGCGGAGTACGAGCAGTACTTC
TRBD1 TRBJ1-1 . TRBV11-1 CASSFRGRTEAFF TGTGCCAGCAGCTTCAGGGGGCGGACTGAAGCTTTCTTT
. TRBJ2-2 . TRBV9 CASSLRGITGELFF TGTGCCAGCAGCCTCCGGGGAATAACCGGGGAGCTGTTTTTT
TRBD1 TRBJ2-1 . TRBV5-1 CASTQGNNEQFF TGCGCCAGTACACAGGGGAACAATGAGCAGTTCTTC
. TRBJ1-3 . TRBV6-1 CASSEIGLLGSGNTIYF TGTGCCAGCAGTGAAATTGGACTCTTGGGCTCTGGAAACACCATATATTTT
TRBD2 TRBJ2-1 . TRBV19 CASKLLAGSYNEQFF TGTGCCAGTAAACTTCTAGCGGGCTCCTACAATGAGCAGTTCTTC
TRBD2 TRBJ2-7 . TRBV30 CAWSAKTSGSYEQYF TGTGCCTGGAGTGCCAAGACTAGCGGATCCTACGAGCAGTACTTC
. TRBJ2-1 . TRBV5-1 CASSLGVARDEQFF TGCGCCAGCAGCTTGGGGGTAGCGAGGGATGAGCAGTTCTTC
. TRBJ2-5 few TRBV18 CASSTLSGLETQYF TGTGCCAGCTCAACGCTCAGTGGGCTGGAGACCCAGTACTTC
TRBD1 TRBJ2-3 once TRBV7-2 CASSLGVRDRVVTDTQYF TGTGCCAGCAGCTTAGGGGTCCGGGACAGGGTCGTAACAGATACGCAGTATTTT
. TRBJ2-3 . TRBV21-1 CASSSGRGTTSTDTQYF TGTGCCAGCAGCTCAGGACGGGGGACTACTAGCACAGATACGCAGTATTTT
. TRBJ2-1 once TRBV29-1 CSVGRGGASGADEQFF TGCAGCGTTGGAAGAGGGGGTGCTAGCGGCGCGGATGAGCAGTTCTTC
. TRBJ2-1 . TRBV4-2 CASSQDGRGTSYNEQFF TGTGCCAGCAGCCAAGACGGCCGGGGGACCTCCTACAATGAGCAGTTCTTC
. TRBJ1-2 . TRBV6-6 CASSQGNYGYTF TGTGCCAGCAGTCAGGGGAACTATGGCTACACCTTC